The 5 T cell receptor beta chains listed next were all sequenced from one sample in a study of CD8 T cells in ankylosing spondylitis (dated by TCRdb to about 2017). Library preparation used 5' RACE. Sequenced using an Illumina HiSeq 2500. TCRdb itself trimmed the public reads at Q25 with fastp, ran MiXCR and retained productive beta chains. Entries that share a CDR3 protein sequence are merged under the most common genes and DNA. This sample holds about 280,000 distinct CDR3 sequences; over 15% were observed only once. The ten largest account for 7.5% to 9% of the sample. The sequencing sample was made of blood, either unsorted or a sorted T cell fraction (not recorded which). The receptors shown here come from a male donor with ankylosing spondylitis or in good health (not recorded which).

The rearrangement uses TRBV3-1 and TRBJ1-6; D might be TRBD1 (5 bases). V was trimmed by 0 bases and J by 10 bases, leaving 13 bases between them. Germline V gives CDR1 LGHDT, CDR2 YNNKEL (reference sequence). The CDR3 spans 15 residues. The CDR3 nucleotides are TGTGCCAGCAGCCAAGAAGCAGGGAAATACTCACCCCTCCACTTT. This gives the protein CASSQEAGKYSPLHF.

This clonotype was counted many times. The junction shows a germline mismatch at one end, possibly a read error. The gene calls are TRBV6-1 and TRBJ2-1; tentative D call: TRBD2 (5 bases). Germline V lookup: CDR1 MNHNS, CDR2 SASEGT. The CDR3 covers 14 residues. CDR3 loop: CASRPMGSYDEQFF. The CDR3 region has the DNA TGTGCCAGCAGGCCCATGGGGAGCTACGATGAGCAGTTCTTC.

V usage is TRBV9 and J usage is TRBJ2-3; the D is unclear. Germline CDR1 SGDLS, CDR2 YYNGEE. CDR3 length equals 12 residues. The V end was cut by 4 bases, the J end by 6 bases, with 9 bases between. CDR3 residues: CASSRPRDTQYF. In nucleotides, the CDR3 is TGTGCCAGCAGCCGACCCAGGGATACGCAGTATTTT.

A few counts support this clonotype. V is TRBV20-1 and J is TRBJ2-5; D uncertain. Per germline, CDR1 DFQATT and CDR2 SNEGSKA (reference sequence). V lost 6 bases and J lost 5, with 7 bases in between. The CDR3 sequence is 10 residues long. CDR3 residues: CSAQPETQYF. As DNA, the CDR3 is TGCAGTGCCCAGCCCGAGACCCAGTACTTC.

The J gene is TRBJ2-5, the V gene TRBV20-1, with D unclear. This CDR3 comprises 12 residues. CDR1 is DFQATT and CDR2 is SNEGSKA in the germline V gene (reference sequence). The V end was cut by 3 bases, the J end by 3 bases, with 8 bases between. The CDR3 nucleotides read TGCAGTGCTAGCAGTCCAAAAGAGACCCAGTACTTC. This codes for CSASSPKETQYF.